This passage covers 21 T cell receptor beta chains from one sample sequenced in a study of low-dose radiotherapy and immunotherapy resistance in tumors. Priming of first-strand cDNA relied on TRAV- and TRBV-specific primers (covering alpha and beta chains). The PCR that amplified TCRs ran for 20 cycles, relying on a constant-region primer and a V-primer adapter. MiXCR, applied by TCRdb to the reads, yields one record per CDR3 protein. The repertoire includes more than 50,000 distinct CDR3 sequences, under 30% of them detected once, and 5.5% to 6.5% sits in the top ten. Time point in this sample: before trial treatment. The sample was PBMCs, taken before treatment. These receptors all come from a male donor with prostate cancer.

This clonotype was seen repeatedly, ten times or more. This sequence joins TRBV28 and TRBJ1-3, with D maybe TRBD1 (6 bases). The CDR3 covers 17 residues. Germline V gives CDR1 MDHEN, CDR2 SYDVKM. The V and J ends lost 2 bases and 2 bases respectively, with 16 bases between them. The CDR3 coding sequence is TGTGCCAGCAGTTTAAGACCCGGGGGGGCGGCTGGAAACACCATATATTTT. Its translation: CASSLRPGGAAGNTIYF.

Ten or more counts support this clonotype. The chain joins TRBV5-1 to TRBJ2-7; 9 bases map to TRBD1. J was trimmed by 3 bases and V by 5 bases; bases with no gene match: 12. CDR1 and CDR2 from the germline V gene are SGHRS and YFSETQ. The CDR3 length is 16 residues. The CDR3 nucleotides read TGCGCCAGCAGTCGACAAACAGGGGGCGAGAACTACGAGCAGTACTTC. It specifies CASSRQTGGENYEQYF.

In its sample, this clonotype was seen a few times. J is TRBJ1-2 and V is TRBV3-1, with D unresolved. The CDR3 runs to 13 residues. Germline lookup yields CDR1 LGHDT and CDR2 YNNKEL (reference sequence). V shed 8 bases and J shed 6 bases, with 16 bases lying between them. The CDR3 loop is CASHGGLTDGYTF. CDR3 in DNA: TGTGCCAGCCATGGCGGGCTAACCGATGGCTACACCTTC. The entire variable domain, with the rest obtained from reference TRBV3-1 and TRBJ1-2, is as follows: DTAVSQTPKYLVTQMGNDKSIKCEQNLGHDTMYWYKQDSKKFLKIMFSYNNKELIINETVPNRFSPKSPDKAHLNLHINSLELGDSAVYFCASHGGLTDGYTFGSGTRLTVV.

Many counts were recorded for this clonotype. The CDR3 nucleotides are TGTGCCAGCAGCCAAGCCGTCCGGGGGGCCGGAAATGAGCAGTTCTTC. This codes for CASSQAVRGAGNEQFF. The rearrangement links TRBV3-1 to TRBJ2-1, with D tentatively TRBD2 (7 bases). The CDR3 contains 16 residues. Trimming pared 1 base from V and 7 bases from J, leaving 17 bases between. Germline CDR1 and CDR2: LGHDT and YNNKEL (reference sequence).

In this sample, this clonotype turned up many times. The V and J genes are TRBV9 and TRBJ1-6; a weak D match, TRBD1 (5 bases). V lost 0 bases to trimming and J lost 9 bases, with 13 bases between them. The CDR3 sequence is 15 residues long. Germline V gene lookup returns CDR1 SGDLS and CDR2 YYNGEE. The CDR3 loop is CASSVDGGNVSPLHF. In nucleotides, the CDR3 is TGTGCCAGCAGCGTAGATGGGGGAAACGTTTCACCCCTCCACTTT. The variable domain in full, completed from reference TRBV9 and TRBJ1-6, reads DSGVTQTPKHLITATGQRVTLRCSPRSGDLSVYWYQQSLDQGLQFLIQYYNGEERAKGNILERFSAQQFPDLHSELNLSSLELGDSALYFCASSVDGGNVSPLHFGNGTRLTVT.

This clonotype has at least ten counts. The rearrangement joins TRBV30 to TRBJ1-1, with a weak D call TRBD1 (5 bases). The germline V gene encodes CDR1 GTSNPN and CDR2 SVGIG (reference sequence). CDR3 length: 14 residues. Trimming left V 8 bases short and J 1 base short, with 17 bases between. CDR3 sequence reads: CASSYRTANTEAFF. The CDR3 region has the DNA TGTGCCAGCAGCTACAGGACTGCGAACACTGAAGCTTTCTTT.

This chain connects TRBV10-1 to TRBJ2-7; 10 bases map to TRBD1. The germline V gene encodes CDR1 WNHNN and CDR2 SYGVQD (reference sequence). With V trimmed by 4 bases and J by 2 bases, 5 bases remained unmatched. CDR3 length: 15 residues. The CDR3 region has the DNA TGCGCCAGCAGTGGATCGGGACAGGGGCCCTACGAGCAGTACTTC. It translates to CASSGSGQGPYEQYF.

This clonotype came up many times. The V gene is TRBV4-2, the J gene TRBJ1-2; D perhaps matches TRBD1 (6 bases). The CDR3 totals 14 residues. The V end lost 4 bases, the J end lost 0 bases, and 9 bases lay between the germline ends. Germline V gene sequence: CDR1 LGHNA, CDR2 YNFKEQ. As DNA, the CDR3 is TGTGCCAGCAGCCCCAGGGGTTCTAACTATGGCTACACCTTC. Translation gives CASSPRGSNYGYTF.

Only a few counts were recorded for this clonotype. The gene calls are TRBV20-1 and TRBJ1-5; D unclear. The germline V gene encodes CDR1 DFQATT and CDR2 SNEGSKA (reference sequence). CDR3 length equals 14 residues. Deletions cut 0 bases from V and 3 bases from J, with 9 bases between. The CDR3 DNA follows: TGCAGTGCTAGAGATCGGGGATTCAATCAGCCCCAGCATTTT. Translating it yields CSARDRGFNQPQHF.

V gene TRBV28 combines with J gene TRBJ2-7; 9 bases match TRBD2. The V and J ends lost 6 bases and 3 bases, in that order; junction bases with no gene match: 9. There are 15 residues in the CDR3. Germline V lookup: CDR1 MDHEN, CDR2 SYDVKM. The CDR3 coding sequence is TGTGCCAGCAGCCCCGAGGGGACTAGCTTCTACGAGCAGTACTTC. This translates into CASSPEGTSFYEQYF.

This clonotype was seen ten or more times. The chain employs TRBV7-9 and TRBJ2-5, with 7 bases lining up with TRBD2. Trimming took 5 bases from V and 5 from J; bases not matched to a gene: 14. Germline V lookup: CDR1 SEHNR, CDR2 FQNEAQ (reference sequence). The CDR3 covers 16 residues. The DNA for the CDR3 is TGTGCCAGCAGCCCCCGGGGGGATGGACTCCCGGAGACCCAGTACTTC. As protein: CASSPRGDGLPETQYF.

Concerning this clonotype: With a much larger clone just one base away, this may be a read error. The gene calls are TRBV30 and TRBJ2-3; possible D gene TRBD2, 6 bases. The germline gives CDR1 GTSNPN, CDR2 SVGIG (reference sequence). The length of the CDR3 is 12 residues. Trimming shortened V by 8 bases and J by 5 bases, and 14 bases separated the two germline ends. The CDR3 region is CARSGGGDTQYF. As DNA, the CDR3 is TGTGCCCGGTCTGGGGGAGGAGATACGCAGTATTTT.

This clonotype came up many times. The chain couples TRBV20-1 to TRBJ2-1; perhaps TRBD2 as D (6 bases). The CDR3 sequence is 13 residues long. The V end was cut by 5 bases, the J end by 7 bases, with 15 bases between. Germline V gives CDR1 DFQATT, CDR2 SNEGSKA (reference sequence). CDR3 nucleotides: TGCAGTGCTCGTCTAGCGAAGAGGAATGAGCAGTTCTTC. This codes for CSARLAKRNEQFF.

The chain carries TRBV11-2 and TRBJ2-1; possibly TRBD2 for D (6 bases). The CDR3 length is 16 residues. V lost 4 bases and J lost 5, with 18 bases in between. Per the germline V gene, CDR1 is SGHAT and CDR2 is FQNNGV. The CDR3 coding sequence is TGTGCCAGCAGCTCTACCCCAAGCGGGCCCAACAATGAGCAGTTCTTC. Protein product: CASSSTPSGPNNEQFF.

The rearrangement uses TRBV3-1 and TRBJ2-5; D is undetermined. V was pared by 0 bases and J by 8 bases, with 7 bases between. The CDR3 extends over 12 amino acids. Germline CDR1 LGHDT, CDR2 YNNKEL (reference sequence). In DNA form, the CDR3 reads TGTGCCAGCAGCCAAGATGTCCTAACCCAGTACTTC. Amino acid sequence: CASSQDVLTQYF.

This clonotype was observed at least ten times. The genes are TRBV19 and TRBJ1-4, with 10 bases aligning to TRBD1. CDR3 length equals 15 residues. Germline V lookup: CDR1 LNHDA, CDR2 SQIVND (reference sequence). V was pared by 7 bases and J by 3 bases, with 5 bases of the junction left unmatched. This chain's CDR3 is CASTDRGQANEKLFF. In DNA form, the CDR3 reads TGTGCCAGTACCGACAGGGGGCAAGCTAATGAAAAACTGTTTTTT.

This clonotype appeared many times. The V and J genes are TRBV6-6 and TRBJ2-3; 10 positions match TRBD2. After removal of 4 bases from V and 1 base from J, the junction contained 5 bases not matched to a gene. The CDR3 is made up of 16 amino acids. Germline CDR1 MNHNY, CDR2 SVGAGI (reference sequence). CDR3 residues: CASSFSGGPRTDTQYF. The DNA for the CDR3 is TGTGCCAGCAGTTTTAGCGGGGGGCCTCGCACAGATACGCAGTATTTT.

This clonotype was found many times. The chain is built from TRBV2 and TRBJ1-6; D not certain. Germline V CDR1 and CDR2: SNHLY, FYNNEI. V was trimmed by 8 bases and J by 9 bases, leaving 14 bases between them. The CDR3 sequence is 13 residues long. The CDR3 spells CASLSDNFSPLHF. Written as DNA, the CDR3 is TGTGCCAGCCTTAGTGACAACTTTTCACCCCTCCACTTT.

This chain joins TRBV9 and TRBJ2-1; tentatively, D is TRBD1 (5 bases). The CDR3 sequence is 15 residues long. Germline V gene sequence: CDR1 SGDLS, CDR2 YYNGEE. V shed 3 bases and J shed 0 bases, with 10 bases lying between them. This chain's CDR3 is CASSGGPDSYNEQFF. The CDR3, as DNA: TGTGCCAGCAGCGGGGGCCCTGACTCCTACAATGAGCAGTTCTTC.

The chain combines TRBV20-1 with TRBJ1-1, with unresolved D. The CDR3 totals 14 residues. Germline V gene data show CDR1 as DFQATT and CDR2 as SNEGSKA (reference sequence). The V end lost 1 base, the J end lost 7 bases, and 16 bases lay between the germline ends. The CDR3 DNA reads TGCAGTGCTAGAGGGGTCCCCCGGGGAGGTGAAGCTTTCTTT. Its translation is CSARGVPRGGEAFF.

This clonotype was seen a handful of times. The J gene is TRBJ2-1, the V gene TRBV9; the match to TRBD2 covers 7 bases. Per the germline V gene, CDR1 is SGDLS and CDR2 is YYNGEE. V gave up 3 bases and J gave up 5 bases; unmatched junction bases: 8. This CDR3 comprises 15 residues. CDR3 amino acids: CASSARLAANNEQFF. The CDR3 coding sequence is TGTGCCAGCAGCGCCCGCCTAGCGGCTAACAATGAGCAGTTCTTC.